This T cell receptor beta chain stems from a study of shared clonotypes between healthy human individuals. Study results and limitations: Clonotypes shared by all four sorted-subset donors had higher generation probabilities than non-shared clonotypes.

With respect to this clone: The target antigen is unknown. This specimen includes other DNA sequences encoding the same CDR3.

Measured with immunoSEQ multiplex PCR; TCRdb has only the in-frame clones, and not every one. This sample yields roughly 2 million clones, of which approximately 95% are seen a single time; roughly 0.13% belongs to the top ten. The sequencing input was naive CD4+ T cells sorted from blood. Subset specified: CD45RA+ positively selected. This TCR came from a man between 18 and 29 years old in good health.

The chain's CDR3 is CASSSGQGETQYF. CDR3 bases: TGTGCCAGCAGTTCTGGACAGGGAGAGACCCAGTACTTC. The genes are TRBV7-9 and TRBJ2-5; TRBD1 agrees at 8 bases. Losses at the gene ends were 6 bases for V and 4 bases for J; bases not matched to a gene: 4. The CDR3 sequence is 13 residues long. Germline V gives CDR1 SEHNR, CDR2 FQNEAQ (reference sequence).